These 2 T cell receptor beta chains came from one sample sequenced in a study of blood T cell repertoires in COVID-19. Assay used: immunoSEQ multiplex PCR; TCRdb lists only in-frame clones, some missing. Here the sample spans approximately 140,000 clones, approximately 90% being singletons. Sequenced material: PBMCs or T cells enriched from blood (not recorded which). These receptors came from a woman between 40 and 50 years old who had been exposed to COVID-19.

The chain links TRBV2 to TRBJ1-5; 8 nucleotides match TRBD1. CDR1 is SNHLY, CDR2 FYNNEI, per germline. The CDR3 spans 16 residues. Unmatched junction bases numbered 15, after V lost 7 bases and J lost 7 bases. CDR3 DNA: TGTGCCAGCACGCTACGAGGGCAGGGGGCCGGGCAGCCCCAGCATTTT. It codes for CASTLRGQGAGQPQHF.

This clone came up once. The gene calls are TRBV5-1 and TRBJ2-1, with 9 bases that match TRBD1. J was trimmed by 9 bases and V by 0 bases; bases with no gene match: 10. Germline CDR1 SGHRS, CDR2 YFSETQ. The CDR3 spans 16 residues. The CDR3 reads CASSLAERTGDIEQFF. The CDR3 DNA reads as TGCGCCAGCAGCTTGGCCGAACGGACAGGGGATATTGAGCAGTTCTTC. Drawing the rest from reference TRBV5-1 and TRBJ2-1, the complete variable domain is KAGVTQTPRYLIKTRGQQVTLSCSPISGHRSVSWYQQTPGQGLQFLFEYFSETQRNKGNFPGRFSGRQFSNSRSEMNVSTLELGDSALYLCASSLAERTGDIEQFFGPGTRLTVL.